The 20 T cell receptor beta chains presented below share a single source sample, sequenced in a study of T cell responses to AZD1222 COVID-19 vaccine. The repertoire was sequenced with immunoSEQ multiplex PCR; TCRdb's copy has only in-frame clones and lacks some. The sample holds about 140,000 clones; 85% to 95% are singletons and the top ten take about 2.5%. The material was peripheral blood, obtained on day 0 of AZD1222 vaccination. Receptor source: an adult in good health.

This clone was counted only a few times. The chain joins TRBV2 to TRBJ1-1, with D unresolved. This CDR3 comprises 16 residues. The germline V gene has CDR1 SNHLY and CDR2 FYNNEI. V lost 7 bases and J 1 base, leaving 19 bases between the germline ends. CDR3 coding DNA: TGTGCCAGCATAGGACCCCAATTCGGCGGGAACACTGAAGCTTTCTTT. This codes for CASIGPQFGGNTEAFF.

This clone was observed once. V is TRBV19 and J is TRBJ1-1; D gene ambiguous. From germline, CDR1 is LNHDA and CDR2 SQIVND (reference sequence). V was pared by 3 bases and J by 0 bases, with 5 bases between. This CDR3 has 13 amino acids. As DNA, the CDR3 is TGTGCCAGTAGTATGACCGTGAACACTGAAGCTTTCTTT. It is translated as CASSMTVNTEAFF. Using reference TRBV19 and TRBJ1-1 for the parts outside the CDR3, the full variable domain is DGGITQSPKYLFRKEGQNVTLSCEQNLNHDAMYWYRQDPGQGLRLIYYSQIVNDFQKGDIAEGYSVSREKKESFPLTVTSAQKNPTAFYLCASSMTVNTEAFFGQGTRLTVV.

The chain carries TRBV21-1 and TRBJ2-2; TRBD2, the D gene given by the table, was not confirmed from the DNA. TRBV21-1 is designated a pseudogene. The CDR3 runs 16 residues. The DNA of the CDR3 is TGTGCCAGCAGCTTCCGGACTAGCGGGAGGACCGGGGAGCTGTTTTTT. Protein: CASSFRTSGRTGELFF.

The J gene is TRBJ1-5, the V gene TRBV2; possibly TRBD1 for D (5 bases). The CDR3 has 12 amino acids. Per the germline V gene, CDR1 is SNHLY and CDR2 is FYNNEI. Trimming removed 6 bases at V and 7 bases at J, with 10 bases between. The CDR3 nucleotides read TGTGCCAGCAGCCCAGGGCACCAGCCCCAGCATTTT. Translation: CASSPGHQPQHF.

This clone occurred once. The V gene is TRBV7-9, the J gene TRBJ2-1; no firm D call. Trimming cost V 5 bases and J 5 bases, with 16 bases left between them. Germline assignment: CDR1 SEHNR and CDR2 FQNEAQ (reference sequence). This CDR3 is 15 amino acids long. The CDR3 bases are TGTGCCAGCAGCCCAGATACGGGCCGACACAATGAGCAGTTCTTC. This codes for CASSPDTGRHNEQFF.

This rearrangement joins TRBV28 to TRBJ2-1, with TRBD2 identical over 9 bases. V shed 1 base, J shed 7 bases, and the junction held 8 bases outside the gene matches. CDR3 size: 16 residues. Germline CDR1 and CDR2: MDHEN and SYDVKM. In DNA form, the CDR3 reads TGTGCCAGCAGTTTATTGTGGCGGGAGGGCCAGAATGAGCAGTTCTTC. The encoded protein is CASSLLWREGQNEQFF.

The chain links TRBV7-9 to TRBJ2-7, with D tentatively TRBD1 (5 bases). CDR1 and CDR2 from the germline V gene are SEHNR and FQNEAQ (reference sequence). CDR3 size: 13 residues. The V end was cut by 7 bases, the J end by 5 bases, with 15 bases between. CDR3 in amino acids: CASNTGSWNEQYF. CDR3 in DNA: TGTGCCAGCAACACAGGTAGCTGGAACGAGCAGTACTTC.

DNA for the CDR3: TGCGCCAGCAGCTCGAGCAGGGCTCAGGACACCATATATTTT. Translating it yields CASSSSRAQDTIYF. The chain couples TRBV5-1 to TRBJ1-3; tentatively, D is TRBD1 (5 bases). V was trimmed by 3 bases and J by 8 bases, leaving 15 bases between them. The germline gives CDR1 SGHRS, CDR2 YFSETQ. The CDR3 runs 14 residues.

The chain recombines TRBV27 with TRBJ2-4, with 8 positions matching TRBD2. Germline V lookup: CDR1 MNHEY, CDR2 SMNVEV (reference sequence). The CDR3 consists of 17 residues. The J segment lost 7 bases and the V segment lost 2 bases, leaving 13 bases of the junction unmatched. CDR3: CASSLSFRLAGSNIQYF. In DNA, the CDR3 is TGTGCCAGCAGTTTAAGTTTCCGCTTAGCGGGGAGTAACATTCAGTACTTC.

This rearrangement joins TRBV5-4 to TRBJ2-7; no clear D. V lost 7 bases to trimming and J lost 3 bases, with 11 bases between them. The CDR3 consists of 12 residues. CDR1 is SGHNT, CDR2 YYREEE, per germline (reference sequence). The CDR3 sequence is CASALAVYEQYF. DNA of the CDR3: TGTGCCAGCGCCTTGGCGGTCTACGAGCAGTACTTC.

This sequence joins TRBV2 and TRBJ2-1, with 8 positions matching TRBD1. Germline assignment: CDR1 SNHLY and CDR2 FYNNEI. V shed 4 bases and J 1 base; nucleotides not matched to a gene: 12. This CDR3 contains 18 residues. The CDR3 DNA follows: TGTGCCAGCAGTGCGGACAGGGCCCCTTGGGGATCCTACAATGAGCAGTTCTTC. Its protein product is CASSADRAPWGSYNEQFF.

In this sample, this clone turned up once. The chain's CDR3 is CASSLTTGVYGYTF. The CDR3 coding sequence is TGTGCCAGCAGTTTGACGACAGGGGTGTACGGCTACACCTTC. The chain couples TRBV28 to TRBJ1-2, with 8 bases fitting TRBD1. The CDR3 is 14 residues long. Germline V gene lookup returns CDR1 MDHEN and CDR2 SYDVKM. Trimming cost V 3 bases and J 8 bases; bases outside gene matches: 8.

The CDR3 DNA sequence: TGTGCCAGCGGCACCCCTGGGGGGGAGCAGTACTTC. Protein sequence: CASGTPGGEQYF. The genes are TRBV27 and TRBJ2-7; D perhaps matches TRBD2 (6 bases). CDR1 and CDR2 from the germline V gene are MNHEY and SMNVEV (reference sequence). The CDR3 is 12 residues long. V gave up 8 bases and J gave up 7 bases, with 15 bases separating them.

This rearrangement joins TRBV7-3 to TRBJ2-3; 9 bases are shared with TRBD2. The CDR3 is made up of 17 amino acids. CDR1 and CDR2 (germline): SGHTA, FQGTGA. J was trimmed by 1 base and V by 5 bases; bases with no gene match: 10. CDR3 DNA: TGTGCCAGCAGCGGAGATTCGGCTAGCGGGGGCACAGATACGCAGTATTTT. Protein: CASSGDSASGGTDTQYF.

The J gene is TRBJ1-5, the V gene TRBV28, with 7 bases identical to TRBD1. Germline values: CDR1 MDHEN, CDR2 SYDVKM. This CDR3 has 13 residues. The V segment lost 6 bases and the J segment 2 bases; nucleotides outside the gene matches: 1. DNA for the CDR3: TGTGCCAGCAGCGACAGGGGCAATCAGCCCCAGCATTTT. Translating gives CASSDRGNQPQHF.

The V and J genes are TRBV6-1 and TRBJ1-2; the D gene is possibly TRBD1 (6 bases). Germline V gene data show CDR1 as MNHNS and CDR2 as SASEGT. CDR3 length: 14 amino acids. The ends were cut back, 6 bases at V and 5 bases at J, with 16 bases in the middle. CDR3 amino acids: CASSSGTQPYGYTF. CDR3 coding DNA: TGTGCCAGCAGCTCCGGGACACAGCCTTATGGCTACACCTTC.

The V call is TRBV7-2, the J call TRBJ2-1; no clear D gene. The CDR3 totals 13 residues. The germline CDR1 and CDR2 sequences are SGHTA and FQGNSA. Trimming shortened V by 5 bases and J by 4 bases, and 9 bases separated the two germline ends. CDR3 region: CASSPTYYNEQFF. In DNA form, the CDR3 reads TGTGCCAGCAGCCCGACTTATTACAATGAGCAGTTCTTC.

This rearrangement joins TRBV7-3 to TRBJ2-2; 11 bases match TRBD1. CDR1 is SGHTA, CDR2 FQGTGA, per germline. The CDR3 runs to 16 residues. The V gene end was trimmed by 2 bases and the J gene end by 4 bases; junction bases not matched to a gene: 3. The CDR3 protein is CASSLEGTGGTGELFF. Here the CDR3 DNA reads TGTGCCAGCAGCTTAGAGGGGACAGGGGGCACCGGGGAGCTGTTTTTT.

This clone was found a few times. V and J are TRBV9 and TRBJ2-7; D gene uncertain. This CDR3 spans 16 amino acids. V was pared by 4 bases and J by 0 bases, with 17 bases between. In germline, CDR1 is SGDLS, CDR2 YYNGEE. The CDR3 DNA reads TGTGCCAGCAGCAGTCAAGCGTGGGCGGCCTCCTACGAGCAGTACTTC. As protein: CASSSQAWAASYEQYF.

The gene calls are TRBV29-1 and TRBJ1-6; D remains ambiguous. The CDR3 length is 15 residues. Trimming left V 5 bases short and J 0 bases short, with 11 bases between. Per germline, CDR1 SQVTM and CDR2 ANQGSEA. The CDR3 nucleotides read TGCAGCGTTCGGATAACGAGCTCCTATAATTCACCCCTCCACTTT. It translates to CSVRITSSYNSPLHF.